This TCR beta chain derives from a study of siplizumab effects on memory and regulatory T cells (dated by TCRdb to 2018 to 2020). As for the study more broadly: The study examined how the anti-CD2 antibody siplizumab affects alloreactive T-cell subsets in allogeneic mixed lymphocyte reactions built from human PBMCs.

The study at large found these results: No functional confirmation was obtained for the suppressive function of proliferating Tregs from siplizumab cultures. For roughly 75-95% of proliferating CD4+ or CD8+ clones, no naive or memory phenotype could be assigned. Compared with memory T cells, unstimulated naive T cells appeared more diverse, and naive cells seemed to make a substantial contribution to the alloresponse. Siplizumab significantly lowered the cumulative frequency of alloreactive sequences that could be traced to unstimulated CD4+ memory T cells. Sequences below about 10^-5 frequency were poorly captured, so only a minor fraction of alloreactive clones could be mapped to unstimulated subsets. Of the alloreactive CD4+ clones that could be mapped, the Treg-derived share averaged about 63% with siplizumab compared with approximately 25% in control reactions.

Its CDR3 holds 16 amino acids, cysteine through phenylalanine. Of all the DNA, just the CDR3 is kept, 48 bases in frame from base 1. Trimming costs V 0 bases and J 0 bases, and their ends lie 10 bases apart. The germline V gene provides CDR1 SGDLS and CDR2 YYNGEE. The count of this clone is one. The clone's antigen remains unknown. Nothing much larger sits one base from this clone, and base qualities are not available. Library preparation was by the immunoSEQ multiplex PCR assay. Roughly 10^5 TCR templates per sample were assayed on the deep sequencing platform. Genomic DNA extracted from sorted T cells was used for TCRbeta CDR3 sequencing. In the source study's methods: Clonal analysis of TCRbeta CDR3 data was done in the R programming language. Comparing unstimulated samples against CFSE-low samples taken after the reaction was how alloreactive CD4+ and CD8+ clones were defined. By matching sequences to the repertoires of sorted unstimulated Treg and non-Treg cells, each alloreactive CD4+ clone was assigned a regulatory or non-regulatory origin. Entries here come from immuneACCESS through TCRdb and include only in-frame sequences with V and J called. Some clones fail to appear in such tables; in the studies checked, an unresolved V gene covers under half of the shortfall, and the cause of the remainder is unknown. Clonal size and the V and J genes are those of that table, whereas D and trimming came from the DNA. The sample includes about 72,000 clones, with under 95% observed a single time. 25% to 35% of the sample comes from the top ten.

Sorted unstimulated T cells, along with proliferating T cells recovered from mixed lymphocyte reactions, underwent TCRbeta CDR3 sequencing. Fresh whole blood from roughly 10 HLA-typed healthy donors was used to isolate PBMCs. The source is a human donor in good health. The chain uses TRBV9 and TRBJ2-1; no D gene call is confident. Sequenced: CD8+ T cells sorted from blood. The CDR3 has the sequence CASSVDHRSSYNEQFF. The sequenced DNA: TGTGCCAGCAGCGTAGACCACCGGAGCTCCTACAATGAGCAGTTCTTC.